A single sample is the source of the 15 T cell receptor beta chains below, sequenced in a study of technical replicates of blood from a handful of donors. The data were produced by immunoSEQ multiplex PCR, yet TCRdb's version contains in-frame clones alone and is incomplete. The top ten hold roughly 5% of the sample, which has 55,000 to 75,000 clones, 75% to 90% seen once. The material sequenced was PBMCs. All receptors derive from a human donor in good health. Some clones in this sample may be carry-over from other donors' samples.

The V gene is TRBV28, the J gene TRBJ1-1; 9 bases agree with TRBD1. The CDR3 loop spans 14 amino acids. CDR1 and CDR2 (germline): MDHEN, SYDVKM. V gave up 6 bases and J gave up 1 base; unmatched junction bases: 3. CDR3 DNA sequence: TGTGCCAGCAGCCTGGGACAGGGGAACACTGAAGCTTTCTTT. This gives the protein CASSLGQGNTEAFF.

The V and J genes are TRBV19 and TRBJ2-6; D gene uncertain. This CDR3 spans 13 amino acids. In germline, CDR1 is LNHDA, CDR2 SQIVND (reference sequence). The V end was cut by 7 bases, the J end by 0 bases, with 4 bases between. The chain's CDR3 is CASTNSGANVLTF. The CDR3 DNA reads as TGTGCCAGTACCAACTCTGGGGCCAACGTCCTGACTTTC. Full variable domain (remainder filled in from reference TRBV19 and TRBJ2-6): DGGITQSPKYLFRKEGQNVTLSCEQNLNHDAMYWYRQDPGQGLRLIYYSQIVNDFQKGDIAEGYSVSREKKESFPLTVTSAQKNPTAFYLCASTNSGANVLTFGAGSRLTVL.

In nucleotides, the CDR3 is TGCGCCAGCAGCCAACGCGGACAGGGAGGAACTGAAGCTTTCTTT. This sequence encodes CASSQRGQGGTEAFF. V usage is TRBV4-1 and J usage is TRBJ1-1; 8 bases match TRBD1. J gave up 5 bases and V 2 bases, and 7 bases lay outside the gene matches. Germline V gene lookup returns CDR1 MGHRA and CDR2 YSYEKL. The CDR3 covers 15 residues.

This clone appeared once. The chain recombines TRBV5-6 with TRBJ2-2, with TRBD2 as a possible D gene (6 bases). The CDR3 is 14 amino acids. Trimming stripped 5 bases from V and 6 bases from J, with 14 bases between. CDR1 SGHDT and CDR2 YYEEEE come from the germline V gene. Here the CDR3 reads CASSLRSGAGELFF. CDR3 nucleotides: TGTGCCAGCAGTTTGAGATCGGGGGCCGGGGAGCTGTTTTTT.

V and J are TRBV13 and TRBJ2-2, with TRBD2 identical over 13 bases. The CDR3 sequence is 16 residues long. CDR1 is PRHDT and CDR2 is FYEKMQ in the germline V gene (reference sequence). Trimming took 7 bases from V and 2 from J; bases not matched to a gene: 4. The CDR3 DNA reads as TGTGCCAGCACTCGACTAGCGGGGGGCAACACCGGGGAGCTGTTTTTT. Protein product: CASTRLAGGNTGELFF.

This clone appeared a single time. CDR3 in amino acids: CASRTPSGRPRGYTGELFF. In nucleotides, the CDR3 is TGTGCCAGCAGGACTCCTAGCGGGAGGCCCAGGGGTTATACCGGGGAGCTGTTTTTT. The rearrangement links TRBV6-4 to TRBJ2-2; 11 bases match TRBD2. The germline gives CDR1 MRHNA, CDR2 SNTAGT. Trimming took 6 bases from V and 5 from J; bases not matched to a gene: 17. CDR3 length equals 19 residues.

This chain uses TRBV30 with TRBJ1-6; 7 bases match TRBD1. Germline V lookup: CDR1 GTSNPN, CDR2 SVGIG (reference sequence). The CDR3 runs to 12 residues. With V trimmed by 7 bases and J by 11 bases, 8 bases remained unmatched. The CDR3 DNA is TGTGCCTTTCGACAGGGAATAACACCCCTCCACTTT. Residues: CAFRQGITPLHF.

As regards this clone: The junction does not match germline at one end; this may be a read error. The chain joins TRBV11-2 to TRBJ2-7; D possibly corresponds to TRBD2 (5 bases). Germline V lookup: CDR1 SGHAT, CDR2 FQNNGV. The CDR3 contains 15 residues. The CDR3 DNA follows: TGTGCCAGCAGCTTAGATCGGCGGGCCGGGGTTTTTCAGCACTTC. Protein product: CASSLDRRAGVFQHF. Using reference TRBV11-2 and TRBJ2-7 for the parts outside the CDR3, the full variable domain is EAGVAQSPRYKIIEKRQSVAFWCNPISGHATLYWYQQILGQGPKLLIQFQNNGVVDDSQLPKDRFSAERLKGVDSTLKIQPAKLEDSAVYLCASSLDRRAGVFQHFGPGTRLTVT.

This clone was seen once. This chain uses TRBV7-8 with TRBJ2-3; D not resolved. This CDR3 is built from 15 residues. Germline-derived CDR1 and CDR2 are SGHVS and FQNEAQ. Trimming stripped 4 bases from V and 10 bases from J, with 21 bases between. CDR3 DNA sequence: TGTGCCAGCAGCTCTCCCCTCCAGGCCCCTCTTTCGCAGTATTTT. Translating gives CASSSPLQAPLSQYF.

The rearrangement links TRBV5-1 to TRBJ1-6, with 7 bases that match TRBD1. The CDR3 contains 16 residues. Unmatched junction bases numbered 8, after V lost 3 bases and J lost 5 bases. Germline lookup yields CDR1 SGHRS and CDR2 YFSETQ. The CDR3 loop is CASSSAGQANNSPLHF. The CDR3 DNA reads TGCGCCAGCAGCTCCGCTGGACAGGCAAATAATTCACCCCTCCACTTT.

CDR3: CASSGGTGDSEQYF. For the CDR3, the DNA is TGCGCCAGCAGCGGAGGGACAGGGGATTCCGAGCAGTACTTC. The V gene is TRBV4-3, the J gene TRBJ2-7; 10 bases match TRBD1. V lost 5 bases, J lost 6 bases, and 7 bases stayed unmatched. CDR1 and CDR2 (germline): LGHNA, YSLEER. There are 14 residues in the CDR3.

The V and J genes are TRBV11-3 and TRBJ2-3, with D tentatively TRBD1 (5 bases). The CDR3 loop spans 12 amino acids. Germline values: CDR1 SGHNT, CDR2 YENEEA. The V end lost 8 bases, the J end lost 4 bases, and 10 bases lay between the germline ends. DNA for the CDR3: TGTGCCAGCTCAGGGCGCGCAGATACGCAGTATTTT. This codes for CASSGRADTQYF.

The chain links TRBV5-6 to TRBJ2-2; 10 nucleotides agree with TRBD2. Germline trimming cut 4 bases from V and 1 base from J; bases unmatched to any gene: 1. Germline loops: CDR1 SGHDT, CDR2 YYEEEE. The CDR3 is 15 residues long. The CDR3 nucleotides are TGTGCCAGCAGCCCTAGCGGGAGGAACACCGGGGAGCTGTTTTTT. Translated: CASSPSGRNTGELFF. Full variable domain (missing parts from reference TRBV5-6 and TRBJ2-2): DAGVTQSPTHLIKTRGQQVTLRCSPKSGHDTVSWYQQALGQGPQFIFQYYEEEERQRGNFPDRFSGHQFPNYSSELNVNALLLGDSALYLCASSPSGRNTGELFFGEGSRLTVL.

The chain couples TRBV5-1 to TRBJ1-4, with 9 positions matching TRBD1. This CDR3 is 18 amino acids long. Per germline, CDR1 SGHRS and CDR2 YFSETQ. Unmatched junction bases numbered 18, after V lost 3 bases and J lost 9 bases. CDR3 nucleotide sequence: TGCGCCAGCAGCTCATCTCTTTATACCGGGACAGGGATTAAAAAACTGTTTTTT. This translates into CASSSSLYTGTGIKKLFF. The full variable domain, rest sourced from reference TRBV5-1 and TRBJ1-4, is KAGVTQTPRYLIKTRGQQVTLSCSPISGHRSVSWYQQTPGQGLQFLFEYFSETQRNKGNFPGRFSGRQFSNSRSEMNVSTLELGDSALYLCASSSSLYTGTGIKKLFFGSGTQLSVL.

The chain has TRBV11-2 and TRBJ2-7, with D uncertain. Germline V gives CDR1 SGHAT, CDR2 FQNNGV. V was pared by 7 bases and J by 6 bases, with 10 bases between. CDR3 length equals 11 residues. The CDR3 DNA follows: TGTGCCAGCAACACGATTGGCGAGCAGTACTTC. The encoded protein is CASNTIGEQYF.